This note documents a single T cell receptor beta chain sequence. Its antigen is currently unknown. The CDR3 has 14 residues. Germline CDR1 reads SGHAT; CDR2 reads FQNNGV. Next came a second PCR, run for 7 to 11 cycles, which used a sample-barcoded 5' primer along with a J-beta primer mix. TCRdb ran MiXCR on the 5' RACE reads and lists one entry per CDR3 protein. The table lists approximately 800,000 distinct CDR3 sequences, about 55% of them singletons. This sample was included in a study of blood T cells in healthy people across ages. General study points: Per million T cells, the diversity of TCR beta decreased roughly linearly as age advanced.

The chain carries TRBV11-2 and TRBJ2-4; tentatively, D is TRBD2 (5 bases). The DNA end lines up better with TRBJ2-7; the J call may be wrong. The sample taken for sequencing was blood. The receptor's source is an older man in good health. CDR3 amino acids: CASSQGSHRGEQYF. In DNA, the CDR3 is TGTGCCAGCAGCCAAGGGTCACACCGGGGCGAGCAGTACTTC.